This T cell receptor beta chain was identified during a study of T cells in Graves' hyperthyroidism and ophthalmopathy. This clonotype came up a few times. The blood sample dates from first hyperthyroidism diagnosis, preceding any ophthalmopathy symptoms. Template material for amplifying TCR beta CDR3 regions consisted of RNA transcripts. During a first-round RT-PCR of the TCR CDR3, the HTBI primer set was used. TCRdb recomputed calls from the multiplex PCR reads with MiXCR, one row per CDR3 protein. This sample has some 370,000 distinct CDR3 sequences; 17% occur once, and the top ten carry 34%. Looked up from germline, CDR1 is LNHDA and CDR2 is SQIVND (reference sequence). CDR3 length: 14 residues. V shed 5 bases and J 6 bases; nucleotides not matched to a gene: 7.

The chain recombines TRBV19 with TRBJ2-3; the match to TRBD1 covers 8 bases. The clonotype comes from a woman in her 30s with Graves' hyperthyroidism that later progressed to Graves' ophthalmopathy. The sequenced sample was blood. CDR3 in DNA: TGTGCCAGTAGTCTAGGGACAGGATTCGATACGCAGTATTTT. This sequence encodes CASSLGTGFDTQYF.